The present T cell receptor (beta chain) was sequenced within a study of shared clonotypes between healthy human individuals. At the level of the study: Per donor, CD8 memory used one plate, CD8 naive used two, CD4 memory used three and CD4 naive used three. Study results and limitations: In this cohort, only blood was sampled, and tissue repertoires likely differ. Of the naive CD4 clonotypes, about 5.4% were shared across several donors. Genetic and exposure-history diversity was limited by the few donors.

The germline V gene encodes CDR1 MNHEY and CDR2 SVGAGI. The CDR3 is 13 residues long. The V end lost 2 bases, the J end lost 5 bases, and 10 bases lay between the germline ends. Selected positively for CCR7 and CD45RO-negative, naive CD8 cells excluded terminally differentiated effector memory CD45RA+ cells. Worth noting for this clone: What it binds is unknown.

Only in-frame clones appear in the TCRdb table, and some are missing; sequencing was by immunoSEQ multiplex PCR. The sample lists 750,000 to 1,000,000 clones, around 93% occurring once. Sample: naive CD8+ T cells sorted from blood. This TCR derives from a young man in good health. The chain combines TRBV6-5 with TRBJ2-7; perhaps TRBD2 as D (6 bases). This chain's CDR3 is CASSYTGDHEQYF. The CDR3, as DNA: TGTGCCAGCAGTTACACGGGGGACCACGAGCAGTACTTC.